This TCR beta chain was sequenced for a study of T cell repertoires in cytomegalovirus infection. This clonotype was detected only a few times. Its antigen is not identified. MiXCR, run by TCRdb on the reads, gives a single entry per CDR3 protein. Among approximately 600,000 distinct CDR3 sequences listed, almost 40% were seen once. The V end lost 3 bases, the J end lost 3 bases, and 0 bases lay between the germline ends. In germline, CDR1 is SGHRS, CDR2 YFSETQ. CDR3 length equals 10 residues. The source is a human donor in good health (CMV status not recorded). Some clones in this sample may be carry-over from other donors' samples. The sequences come from cultured PBMCs, collected from culture after CMV antigen stimulation. This rearrangement joins TRBV5-1 to TRBJ1-1; no clear D. The DNA of the CDR3 is TGCGCCAGCAGCTACACTGAAGCTTTCTTT. This sequence encodes CASSYTEAFF.